The next 18 T cell receptor beta chains were all read from a single sample in a study of T cell clonotyping in hematopoietic cell transplantation. Sequenced by immunoSEQ multiplex PCR; TCRdb stores in-frame clones only, minus some. The data contain roughly 3,000 clones, roughly 85% of them singletons. Sequencing was performed on PBMCs, taken 180 days after allogeneic stem cell transplant. The origin of the receptors is a female patient aged 35 to 55 who had an allogeneic stem cell transplant from a related donor, so T cells may come from the graft donor. Some clones in this sample may be carry-over from other donors' samples.

This rearrangement joins TRBV9 to TRBJ2-5, with D tentatively TRBD1 or TRBD2 (5 bases each). This CDR3 has 12 amino acids. The V end lost 4 bases, the J end lost 5 bases, and 9 bases lay between the germline ends. Germline lookup yields CDR1 SGDLS and CDR2 YYNGEE. This CDR3 is CASSRDAETQYF. In DNA form, the CDR3 reads TGTGCCAGCAGCCGGGACGCGGAGACCCAGTACTTC.

The chain carries TRBV25-1 and TRBJ1-2; unclear D gene. The CDR3 contains 13 residues. V lost 4 bases and J lost 6, with 12 bases in between. Germline V lookup: CDR1 MGHDK, CDR2 SYGVNS. The CDR3 spells CASSAGKWNGYTF. Here the CDR3 DNA reads TGTGCCAGCAGTGCGGGGAAGTGGAATGGCTACACCTTC.

The CDR3 DNA is TGTGCCAGCAGCTTGGGACTAGTCGAGCAGTACTTC. This gives the protein CASSLGLVEQYF. V and J are TRBV7-2 and TRBJ2-7, with 8 bases identical to TRBD2. V was clipped by 3 bases and J by 6 bases; unmatched bases: 1. The CDR3 contains 12 residues. Germline assignment: CDR1 SGHTA and CDR2 FQGNSA.

The V gene is TRBV5-1, the J gene TRBJ2-7; 8 bases are shared with TRBD1. CDR1 and CDR2 (germline): SGHRS, YFSETQ. V trimming: 4 bases; J trimming: 6 bases; junction bases outside the gene matches: 6. This CDR3 is 13 amino acids long. DNA for the CDR3: TGCGCCAGCAGCCCGTCGACAGGGGCCGAGCAGTACTTC. This codes for CASSPSTGAEQYF.

This chain uses TRBV18 with TRBJ2-7, with 8 bases fitting TRBD1. Trimming took 4 bases from V and 1 from J; bases not matched to a gene: 3. Germline-derived CDR1 and CDR2 are KGHSH and LQKENI. The CDR3 consists of 14 residues. The CDR3 DNA sequence: TGTGCCAGCTCACAGGACAGGGTGTCCTACGAGCAGTACTTC. This translates into CASSQDRVSYEQYF. The full variable domain, rest sourced from reference TRBV18 and TRBJ2-7, is NAGVMQNPRHLVRRRGQEARLRCSPMKGHSHVYWYRQLPEEGLKFMVYLQKENIIDESGMPKERFSAEFPKEGPSILRIQQVVRGDSAAYFCASSQDRVSYEQYFGPGTRLTVT.

The gene calls are TRBV11-3 and TRBJ2-7; D gene uncertain. The ends were cut back, 1 base at V and 2 bases at J, with 3 bases in the middle. Germline loops: CDR1 SGHNT, CDR2 YENEEA. The CDR3 sequence is 12 residues long. DNA of the CDR3: TGTGCCAGCAGCTTAGCTCCCTACGAGCAGTACTTC. As protein: CASSLAPYEQYF.

This clone was recorded only once. The V call is TRBV10-1, the J call TRBJ2-7; TRBD1 matches at 7 bases. The CDR3 runs to 13 residues. The germline CDR1 and CDR2 sequences are WNHNN and SYGVQD (reference sequence). V dropped 2 bases and J dropped 6; count of bases not matched to a gene: 4. The CDR3 is CASSEDRVGEQYF. Here the CDR3 DNA reads TGCGCCAGCAGTGAGGACAGGGTCGGCGAGCAGTACTTC.

The chain employs TRBV7-9 and TRBJ2-5; 10 bases align to TRBD1. J gave up 4 bases and V 5 bases, and 1 base lay outside the gene matches. Per germline, CDR1 SEHNR and CDR2 FQNEAQ (reference sequence). The CDR3 sequence is 13 residues long. The CDR3 sequence: CASSDRGPETQYF. The DNA for the CDR3 is TGTGCCAGCAGCGACAGGGGGCCAGAGACCCAGTACTTC.

The CDR3 region has the DNA TGCGCCAGCAGTCCCCCTCCCCCAGGGGGTTTACCCTATGGCTACACCTTC. Amino acids: CASSPPPPGGLPYGYTF. V is TRBV23-1 and J is TRBJ1-2, with 7 nucleotides matching TRBD1. TRBV23-1 is known as an ORF, though its function is uncertain. Trimming cost V 4 bases and J 4 bases; bases outside gene matches: 15. The CDR3 is 17 amino acids.

The chain joins TRBV10-3 to TRBJ2-1; D call uncertain. The CDR3 loop spans 14 amino acids. V lost 9 bases, J lost 0 bases, and 12 bases lay in between. Germline CDR1 ENHRY, CDR2 SYGVKD. DNA for the CDR3: TGTGCCATATCCGGTCAAAGCTCCTACAATGAGCAGTTCTTC. It specifies CAISGQSSYNEQFF.

The chain recombines TRBV6-5 with TRBJ1-2, with 10 bases lining up with TRBD1. The germline V gene has CDR1 MNHEY and CDR2 SVGAGI. CDR3 length: 14 amino acids. V trimming: 6 bases; J trimming: 7 bases; junction bases outside the gene matches: 8. The CDR3 DNA reads as TGTGCCAGCAGCCGACAGGGGGCGCGGGGTGGCTACACCTTC. It codes for CASSRQGARGGYTF.

The chain recombines TRBV19 with TRBJ2-7; 9 positions match TRBD1. The CDR3 totals 14 residues. Germline V CDR1 and CDR2: LNHDA, SQIVND (reference sequence). The V gene end was trimmed by 1 base and the J gene end by 3 bases; junction bases not matched to a gene: 1. CDR3 DNA: TGTGCCAGTAGTATAGGGACAGGGGACTACGAGCAGTACTTC. Its translation is CASSIGTGDYEQYF.

CDR3 loop: CASSHGTGAMNTEAFF. The CDR3 DNA reads as TGTGCCAGCAGTCATGGGACAGGGGCAATGAACACTGAAGCTTTCTTT. The gene calls are TRBV11-2 and TRBJ1-1, with 10 bases lining up with TRBD1. V shed 6 bases, J shed 0 bases, and the junction held 7 bases outside the gene matches. CDR1 is SGHAT, CDR2 FQNNGV, per germline. The CDR3 sequence is 16 residues long. Full variable domain (rest looked up from reference TRBV11-2 and TRBJ1-1): EAGVAQSPRYKIIEKRQSVAFWCNPISGHATLYWYQQILGQGPKLLIQFQNNGVVDDSQLPKDRFSAERLKGVDSTLKIQPAKLEDSAVYLCASSHGTGAMNTEAFFGQGTRLTVV.

This clone was seen just once. DNA for the CDR3: TGTGCCAGCACCCCAAATACATTTTTGAACACTGAAGCTTTCTTT. Translating it yields CASTPNTFLNTEAFF. The genes are TRBV6-1 and TRBJ1-1; D unclear. The CDR3 has 15 amino acids. Germline V gene lookup returns CDR1 MNHNS and CDR2 SASEGT. V dropped 7 bases and J dropped 0 bases, with 15 bases sitting between them.

The V gene is TRBV6-5, the J gene TRBJ1-2; no clear D. CDR1 and CDR2 (germline): MNHEY, SVGAGI. This CDR3 spans 14 amino acids. Trimming removed 1 base at V and 5 bases at J, with 11 bases between. The CDR3 spells CASSYLAGAYGYTF. CDR3 nucleotides: TGTGCCAGCAGTTACTTGGCGGGTGCATATGGCTACACCTTC.

V gene TRBV5-6 combines with J gene TRBJ1-1; no clear D gene. This CDR3 comprises 15 residues. CDR1 and CDR2 from the germline V gene are SGHDT and YYEEEE. Trimming cost V 0 bases and J 5 bases, with 14 bases left between them. The CDR3 here is CASSLEGNLRTEAFF. In DNA form, the CDR3 reads TGTGCCAGCAGCTTGGAAGGGAATTTAAGGACTGAAGCTTTCTTT.

V gene TRBV20-1 combines with J gene TRBJ2-1, with D maybe TRBD1 (6 bases). This CDR3 region has 10 residues. V was cut by 4 bases and J by 15 bases, with 13 bases left in between. Germline-derived CDR1 and CDR2 are DFQATT and SNEGSKA (reference sequence). The CDR3 reads CSAKGTQAFF. The CDR3 nucleotides read TGCAGTGCTAAGGGGACACAGGCGTTCTTC.

The chain combines TRBV7-9 with TRBJ2-3; D ambiguous. The CDR3 is 14 residues long. V was pared by 1 base and J by 6 bases, with 11 bases between. Germline CDR1 is SEHNR and CDR2 is FQNEAQ (reference sequence). CDR3 nucleotides: TGTGCCAGCAGCTTAGATCACCTCCTGGATACGCAGTATTTT. Its protein is CASSLDHLLDTQYF.